The 17 T cell receptor beta chains in this list originate from one sample, sequenced in a study of T cells in localized non-small cell lung cancer. Assay used: immunoSEQ multiplex PCR; TCRdb lists only in-frame clones, some missing. The sample lists 4,500 to 5,000 clones, under 35% occurring once. Sequencing used lung tumor tissue, obtained before any cancer treatment. These receptors all come from a woman aged 35 to 69 with stage II squamous cell lung carcinoma.

The V gene is TRBV28, the J gene TRBJ2-6; 7 bases align to TRBD2. J lost 0 bases, V lost 5 bases, and 4 bases had no gene match. The length of the CDR3 is 16 residues. Germline CDR1 reads MDHEN; CDR2 reads SYDVKM. Written as DNA, the CDR3 is TGTGCCAGCAGTACCGGGGGGTACTCTGGGGCCAACGTCCTGACTTTC. Protein sequence: CASSTGGYSGANVLTF.

This clone has only a few counts. The chain recombines TRBV28 with TRBJ1-1, with D unresolved. Germline V CDR1 and CDR2: MDHEN, SYDVKM. The CDR3 sequence is 13 residues long. Trimming shortened V by 6 bases and J by 1 base, and 9 bases separated the two germline ends. In DNA, the CDR3 is TGTGCCAGCAGCCGTGCGACGAACACTGAAGCTTTCTTT. It specifies CASSRATNTEAFF. The full variable domain, completed using reference TRBV28 and TRBJ1-1, is DVKVTQSSRYLVKRTGEKVFLECVQDMDHENMFWYRQDPGLGLRLIYFSYDVKMKEKGDIPEGYSVSREKKERFSLILESASTNQTSMYLCASSRATNTEAFFGQGTRLTVV.

The chain combines TRBV10-2 with TRBJ2-1, with TRBD2 as a possible D gene (5 bases). Looked up from germline, CDR1 is WSHSY and CDR2 is SAAADI. This CDR3 comprises 14 residues. Trimming pared 2 bases from V and 2 bases from J, leaving 7 bases between. This chain's CDR3 is CASSERGAYNEQFF. The CDR3 region has the DNA TGCGCCAGCAGTGAGCGGGGAGCCTACAATGAGCAGTTCTTC.

The chain has TRBV28 and TRBJ2-6; D remains unclear. The germline CDR1 and CDR2 sequences are MDHEN and SYDVKM. This CDR3 is built from 16 residues. Trimming left V 5 bases short and J 1 base short, with 12 bases between. As DNA, the CDR3 is TGTGCCAGCAGTGATACCATGGTGTCTGGGGCCAACGTCCTGACTTTC. It encodes CASSDTMVSGANVLTF.

This clone was counted between two and nine times. The chain is built from TRBV4-1 and TRBJ1-5; TRBD1 might be the D (5 bases). V lost 4 bases to trimming and J lost 7 bases, with 11 bases between them. The CDR3 is 13 amino acids. CDR1 is MGHRA, CDR2 YSYEKL, per germline. The CDR3, as DNA: TGCGCCAGCAGCCTGGACATCTGGCAGCCCCAGCATTTT. Protein: CASSLDIWQPQHF.

This clone is categorized as medium-sized (0.01 to 0.1%). This sequence joins TRBV9 and TRBJ2-7, with D unresolved. V was pared by 6 bases and J by 2 bases, with 15 bases between. The length of the CDR3 is 14 residues. Germline V lookup: CDR1 SGDLS, CDR2 YYNGEE. The CDR3 is CASKPGLGTYEQYF. In nucleotides, the CDR3 is TGTGCCAGCAAGCCGGGCTTGGGAACCTACGAGCAGTACTTC. Full variable domain (rest looked up from reference TRBV9 and TRBJ2-7): DSGVTQTPKHLITATGQRVTLRCSPRSGDLSVYWYQQSLDQGLQFLIQYYNGEERAKGNILERFSAQQFPDLHSELNLSSLELGDSALYFCASKPGLGTYEQYFGPGTRLTVT.

In its sample, this clone is medium-sized (0.01 to 0.1%). J is TRBJ1-5 and V is TRBV6-1; D is unresolved. The CDR3 has 16 residues. Germline CDR1 is MNHNS and CDR2 is SASEGT. V shed 1 base and J shed 2 bases, with 12 bases lying between them. The CDR3 DNA follows: TGTGCCAGCAGTGAAGTGAGATTAGCAGGCAATCAGCCCCAGCATTTT. Translation: CASSEVRLAGNQPQHF.

This chain connects TRBV18 to TRBJ2-2; no firm D call. The CDR3 is 14 amino acids. Germline V CDR1 and CDR2: KGHSH, LQKENI. Trimming left V 5 bases short and J 3 bases short, with 10 bases between. The CDR3 nucleotides read TGTGCCAGCTCATCCGGGTCAGACACCGGGGAGCTGTTTTTT. Protein sequence: CASSSGSDTGELFF.

Within the sample, this clone is large. This rearrangement joins TRBV19 to TRBJ2-1; the D gene is possibly TRBD2 (5 bases). Trimming removed 5 bases at V and 1 base at J, with 9 bases between. Looked up from germline, CDR1 is LNHDA and CDR2 is SQIVND (reference sequence). The CDR3 runs to 14 residues. The CDR3 DNA follows: TGTGCCAGTAGTCTGAGCGGATCCTACAATGAGCAGTTCTTC. This codes for CASSLSGSYNEQFF. Looking up the rest from reference TRBV19 and TRBJ2-1 gives the full variable domain: DGGITQSPKYLFRKEGQNVTLSCEQNLNHDAMYWYRQDPGQGLRLIYYSQIVNDFQKGDIAEGYSVSREKKESFPLTVTSAQKNPTAFYLCASSLSGSYNEQFFGPGTRLTVL.

This clone appeared a few times. The chain joins TRBV6-1 to TRBJ2-1; TRBD2 might be the D (6 bases). Per the germline V gene, CDR1 is MNHNS and CDR2 is SASEGT. Between the trimmed V and J ends, which lost 0 bases and 4 bases, there was a span of 7 bases. The CDR3 runs 14 residues. The CDR3 DNA is TGTGCCAGCAGTGAAGCGGGGGGATACAATGAGCAGTTCTTC. It specifies CASSEAGGYNEQFF.

CDR3 amino acids: CASSLDGNTGELFF. The CDR3 region has the DNA TGCGCCAGCAGCTTGGACGGGAACACCGGGGAGCTGTTTTTT. The chain combines TRBV5-1 with TRBJ2-2; unclear D gene. Germline V gene data show CDR1 as SGHRS and CDR2 as YFSETQ. The CDR3 is 14 residues long. The ends were cut back, 0 bases at V and 1 base at J, with 4 bases in the middle. Looking up the rest from reference TRBV5-1 and TRBJ2-2 gives the full variable domain: KAGVTQTPRYLIKTRGQQVTLSCSPISGHRSVSWYQQTPGQGLQFLFEYFSETQRNKGNFPGRFSGRQFSNSRSEMNVSTLELGDSALYLCASSLDGNTGELFFGEGSRLTVL.

In this sample, this clone is medium-sized (0.01 to 0.1%). The J gene is TRBJ1-5, the V gene TRBV7-2; tentatively, D is TRBD1 (5 bases). The CDR3 loop spans 13 amino acids. Germline CDR1 reads SGHTA; CDR2 reads FQGNSA. Trimming cost V 5 bases and J 7 bases, with 12 bases left between them. The CDR3 protein is CASSPGTTQPQHF. CDR3 sequence (DNA): TGTGCCAGCAGCCCGGGGACGACCCAGCCCCAGCATTTT.

This chain joins TRBV6-4 and TRBJ2-3, with D tentatively TRBD1 (5 bases). The CDR3 is 16 residues long. Germline CDR1 MRHNA, CDR2 SNTAGT. V was shortened by 6 bases and J by 5 bases, with 21 bases between the two germline ends. CDR3 protein: CASSLHRQGTLDTQYF. The CDR3 DNA reads TGTGCCAGCAGCCTACACCGGCAGGGAACCCTAGATACGCAGTATTTT.

The chain links TRBV6-8 to TRBJ1-1, with D uncertain. The germline gives CDR1 MNHGY, CDR2 SAAAGT. The V gene lost 4 bases and the J gene lost 1 base, with 19 bases spanning the gap. The CDR3 has 17 residues. As DNA, the CDR3 is TGTGCCAGCAGTTCCCCGGGCCGCTCAGCGGCGAACACTGAAGCTTTCTTT. Its translation: CASSSPGRSAANTEAFF.

Only a few counts were recorded for this clone. The chain combines TRBV5-1 with TRBJ1-1; TRBD1 aligns across 7 bases. With V trimmed by 4 bases and J by 1 base, 7 bases remained unmatched. The V gene's germline CDR1 is SGHRS and CDR2 YFSETQ. The CDR3 totals 15 residues. DNA of the CDR3: TGCGCCAGCAGCCACTGGACAGGCGGGAACACTGAAGCTTTCTTT. It codes for CASSHWTGGNTEAFF.

The gene calls are TRBV23-1 and TRBJ2-5; 7 nucleotides match TRBD1. TRBV23-1 belongs to the ORF category, with a function that is uncertain. After removal of 0 bases from V and 6 bases from J, the junction contained 7 bases not matched to a gene. The CDR3 consists of 15 residues. Here the CDR3 DNA reads TGCGCCAGCAGTCAATCGAGAAAGGGGGCAAAGACCCAGTACTTC. It encodes CASSQSRKGAKTQYF.

The rearrangement joins TRBV11-3 to TRBJ2-3; 8 bases line up with TRBD1. The CDR3 loop spans 14 amino acids. Losses at the gene ends were 4 bases for V and 1 base for J; bases not matched to a gene: 1. Germline CDR1 is SGHNT and CDR2 is YENEEA. The DNA of the CDR3 is TGTGCCAGCAGCTGGGGACAGGGCACAGATACGCAGTATTTT. This gives the protein CASSWGQGTDTQYF.